The next 27 T cell receptor beta chains were all read from a single sample in a study of cytomegalovirus exposure and HLA in healthy donors. PCR was performed using 60 Vbeta and 13 Jbeta primers. Profiled with immunoSEQ multiplex PCR; TCRdb holds only in-frame clones, not every one. The data hold 98,000 or so clones, with under 85% observed a single time. Sequencing was done on a sample of PBMCs. The receptors come from a man aged 35 to 55 in good health and CMV-seronegative.

J is TRBJ1-1 and V is TRBV7-2; the D is unclear. The CDR3 spans 14 residues. Germline V gene sequence: CDR1 SGHTA, CDR2 FQGNSA. V was pared by 3 bases and J by 1 base, with 9 bases between. CDR3 nucleotide sequence: TGTGCCAGCAGCTTTTGGAGCGGGAACACTGAAGCTTTCTTT. Translated, it gives CASSFWSGNTEAFF.

The gene calls are TRBV29-1 and TRBJ2-1, with TRBD1 as a possible D gene (6 bases). Germline values: CDR1 SQVTM, CDR2 ANQGSEA. The CDR3 is made up of 13 amino acids. Trimming removed 3 bases from V and 2 bases from J, with 8 bases in between. The CDR3 here is CSVDGQPYNEQFF. The CDR3 nucleotides read TGCAGCGTTGATGGACAGCCCTACAATGAGCAGTTCTTC.

The chain uses TRBV2 and TRBJ1-2, with 9 nucleotides matching TRBD1. The CDR3 extends over 14 amino acids. CDR1 and CDR2 (germline): SNHLY, FYNNEI. J lost 8 bases, V lost 6 bases, and 10 bases had no gene match. The CDR3 DNA reads as TGTGCCAGCAGGCCGGGACAGGGTACCAACGGCTACACCTTC. It yields the protein CASRPGQGTNGYTF.

The chain joins TRBV29-1 to TRBJ2-7, with D possibly matching TRBD1 (6 bases). CDR3 length: 14 residues. Trimming shortened V by 6 bases and J by 0 bases, and 15 bases separated the two germline ends. Germline V CDR1 and CDR2: SQVTM, ANQGSEA. DNA for the CDR3: TGCAGCGTATCCCCTAGGGGGAGCTCCTACGAGCAGTACTTC. Its translation: CSVSPRGSSYEQYF.

The chain uses TRBV7-9 and TRBJ2-2, with 7 bases aligning to TRBD2. This CDR3 is 17 amino acids long. Trimming removed 4 bases from V and 4 bases from J; junction bases left unmatched: 12. In germline, CDR1 is SEHNR, CDR2 FQNEAQ (reference sequence). The chain's CDR3 is CASSWGEVRGSTGELFF. In nucleotides, the CDR3 is TGTGCCAGCAGCTGGGGCGAGGTGCGGGGGTCCACCGGGGAGCTGTTTTTT.

The genes are TRBV7-9 and TRBJ2-3, with no clear D. Looked up from germline, CDR1 is SEHNR and CDR2 is FQNEAQ (reference sequence). The CDR3 is 14 amino acids. Trimming took off 3 bases at V and 4 bases at J, with 11 bases between the two ends. The CDR3 spells CASSFVLTPDTQYF. The DNA of the CDR3 is TGTGCCAGCAGCTTTGTCTTGACACCAGATACGCAGTATTTT.

The CDR3 spells CASRPSPGLADNEQFF. CDR3 bases: TGCGCCAGCAGACCGTCGCCGGGACTAGCGGACAATGAGCAGTTCTTC. The chain has TRBV4-3 and TRBJ2-1, with 11 bases lining up with TRBD2. This CDR3 has 16 residues. V was pared by 6 bases and J by 5 bases, with 9 bases of the junction left unmatched. The germline V gene has CDR1 LGHNA and CDR2 YSLEER.

The chain links TRBV9 to TRBJ2-7, with 8 bases identical to TRBD2. CDR1 is SGDLS, CDR2 YYNGEE, per germline. This CDR3 region has 16 residues. The ends lost 0 bases at V and 2 bases at J; junction bases unmatched: 7. The CDR3 sequence is CASSVAGSGGAYEQYF. In DNA, the CDR3 is TGTGCCAGCAGCGTAGCTGGGAGCGGGGGAGCCTACGAGCAGTACTTC.

V and J are TRBV9 and TRBJ2-2; D is perhaps TRBD2 (5 bases). Looked up from germline, CDR1 is SGDLS and CDR2 is YYNGEE. The CDR3 has 12 residues. CDR3 sequence: CEGCEGTGELFF. The CDR3 bases are TGTGAGGGCTGCGAGGGCACCGGGGAGCTGTTTTTT. The whole variable domain, filled in from reference TRBV9 and TRBJ2-2, reads DSGVTQTPKHLITATGQRVTLRCSPRSGDLSVYWYQQSLDQGLQFLIQYYNGEERAKGNILERFSAQQFPDLHSELNLSSLELGDSALYFCEGCEGTGELFFGEGSRLTVL.

This clone was found a few times. This chain uses TRBV15 with TRBJ1-3, with 8 bases identical to TRBD1. Germline values: CDR1 LNHNV, CDR2 YYDKDF (reference sequence). J lost 4 bases, V lost 9 bases, and 14 bases had no gene match. This CDR3 comprises 16 residues. CDR3: CATKTGGRTSGNTIYF. The CDR3 bases are TGTGCCACAAAAACAGGGGGACGAACATCGGGAAACACCATATATTTT.

The chain employs TRBV13 and TRBJ2-5; D ambiguous. In germline, CDR1 is PRHDT, CDR2 FYEKMQ (reference sequence). The ends were cut back, 5 bases at V and 11 bases at J, with 12 bases in the middle. The CDR3 length is 11 residues. The DNA for the CDR3 is TGTGCCAGCAGCCCGCACTATGAGCAGTACTTC. Amino acid sequence: CASSPHYEQYF.

The chain carries TRBV11-2 and TRBJ2-7; maybe TRBD1 (7 bases). There are 14 residues in the CDR3. Germline V gives CDR1 SGHAT, CDR2 FQNNGV. V was shortened by 5 bases and J by 3 bases, with 14 bases between the two germline ends. CDR3 residues: CASSRQGAGYEQYF. The CDR3 nucleotides are TGTGCCAGCAGCCGACAGGGAGCGGGCTACGAGCAGTACTTC.

This rearrangement joins TRBV7-2 to TRBJ2-3, with 10 bases identical to TRBD2. V gave up 5 bases and J gave up 6 bases; unmatched junction bases: 11. Per germline, CDR1 SGHTA and CDR2 FQGNSA. The CDR3 loop spans 16 amino acids. The CDR3 here is CASSAASGGGRDTQYF. Written as DNA, the CDR3 is TGTGCCAGCAGCGCCGCTAGCGGGGGTGGCAGGGATACGCAGTATTTT.

The CDR3 here is CALTRSYNEQFF. For the CDR3, the DNA is TGTGCCCTAACCCGCTCCTACAATGAGCAGTTCTTC. The gene calls are TRBV30 and TRBJ2-1; no clear D. CDR1 is GTSNPN and CDR2 is SVGIG in the germline V gene (reference sequence). This CDR3 region has 12 residues. Trimming removed 8 bases from V and 0 bases from J, with 8 bases in between.

CDR3 sequence reads: CASSSLAGGSYEQYF. For the CDR3, the DNA is TGTGCCAGCAGCTCTCTAGCGGGGGGGTCCTACGAGCAGTACTTC. The genes are TRBV7-6 and TRBJ2-7, with 12 bases fitting TRBD2. This CDR3 has 15 amino acids. V lost 4 bases to trimming and J lost 1 base; unmatched junction nucleotides: 2. The germline CDR1 and CDR2 sequences are SGHVS and FNYEAQ.

CDR3: CASSLTPLTEAFF. As DNA, the CDR3 is TGTGCCAGCAGCTTAACACCGCTAACTGAAGCTTTCTTT. V gene TRBV7-3 combines with J gene TRBJ1-1, with no clear D. Trimming cost V 0 bases and J 5 bases, with 7 bases left between them. The CDR3 consists of 13 residues. CDR1 SGHTA and CDR2 FQGTGA come from the germline V gene.

The chain recombines TRBV5-4 with TRBJ2-2; TRBD1 matches 9 bases. The CDR3 consists of 16 residues. Germline lookup yields CDR1 SGHNT and CDR2 YYREEE (reference sequence). With 4 bases clipped from V and 7 bases from J, the junction kept 11 bases outside the gene matches. The CDR3 DNA is TGTGCCAGCAGCAAAGGGACAGGGTCTAAGAGCGGGGAGCTGTTTTTT. This gives the protein CASSKGTGSKSGELFF.

Of note for this clone: A read error may produce the germline difference seen at one junction end. The gene calls are TRBV7-9 and TRBJ2-1; 7 bases fit TRBD2. Germline assignment: CDR1 SEHNR and CDR2 FQNEAQ (reference sequence). The CDR3 extends over 15 amino acids. CDR3 amino acids: CSSSHSLREGNEQFF. The DNA for the CDR3 is TGTTCCAGCAGCCACTCCTTGAGGGAGGGCAATGAGCAGTTCTTC.

The chain uses TRBV20-1 and TRBJ2-7, with D unclear. CDR3 size: 11 residues. The V gene's germline CDR1 is DFQATT and CDR2 SNEGSKA (reference sequence). V dropped 3 bases and J dropped 4 bases, with 7 bases sitting between them. CDR3 amino acids: CSARFGYEQYF. As DNA, the CDR3 is TGCAGTGCTAGGTTCGGGTACGAGCAGTACTTC.

This clone was found a few times. The chain joins TRBV7-8 to TRBJ2-1, with 9 bases aligning to TRBD1. CDR3 length equals 17 residues. J was trimmed by 5 bases and V by 1 base; bases with no gene match: 9. Germline CDR1 is SGHVS and CDR2 is FQNEAQ. The CDR3 DNA is TGTGCCAGCAGCTTAGTTTTGGGGACAGGGAGCGACAATGAGCAGTTCTTC. Protein: CASSLVLGTGSDNEQFF.

Comment on this clone: Sequence at one end of the junction differs from germline and may be a read error. CDR3 sequence reads: CSSSPRQGYGNTIYF. The CDR3 nucleotides are TGTTCCAGCAGCCCACGACAGGGGTACGGAAACACCATATATTTT. The genes are TRBV7-9 and TRBJ1-3, with 8 nucleotides matching TRBD1. This CDR3 has 15 amino acids. The V gene's germline CDR1 is SEHNR and CDR2 FQNEAQ (reference sequence).

The chain recombines TRBV5-5 with TRBJ2-7, with D hard to call. Germline CDR1 SGHKS, CDR2 YYEKEE (reference sequence). The CDR3 has 14 amino acids. V lost 1 base and J 0 bases, leaving 8 bases between the germline ends. The DNA of the CDR3 is TGTGCCAGCAGCTTGAGGCACAGCTCCTACGAGCAGTACTTC. This translates into CASSLRHSSYEQYF. Looking up the rest from reference TRBV5-5 and TRBJ2-7 gives the full variable domain: DAGVTQSPTHLIKTRGQQVTLRCSPISGHKSVSWYQQVLGQGPQFIFQYYEKEERGRGNFPDRFSARQFPNYSSELNVNALLLGDSALYLCASSLRHSSYEQYFGPGTRLTVT.

This clone was found once. Germline and junction disagree at one end, which may indicate a read error. Other DNA sequences in the same sample also yield this CDR3. The gene calls are TRBV28 and TRBJ2-5; 10 bases agree with TRBD2. The length of the CDR3 is 19 residues. In germline, CDR1 is MDHEN, CDR2 SYDVKM. The CDR3 loop reads CASRSSGGVAGGLGETQYF. The DNA of the CDR3 is TGCGCCAGCAGGAGCTCGGGAGGAGTAGCGGGGGGCCTGGGAGAGACCCAGTACTTC.

This clone was found a few times. This chain joins TRBV14 and TRBJ2-2, with TRBD1 as a possible D gene (5 bases). Trimming stripped 1 base from V and 1 base from J, with 10 bases between. The CDR3 contains 16 residues. Germline V CDR1 and CDR2: SGHDN, FVKESK. Here the CDR3 DNA reads TGTGCCAGCAGCCAAGTTAGAACAGGGAACACCGGGGAGCTGTTTTTT. Its translation is CASSQVRTGNTGELFF.

The chain is built from TRBV2 and TRBJ1-1; possibly TRBD1 for D (5 bases). V lost 5 bases, J lost 5 bases, and 6 bases lay in between. The germline V gene encodes CDR1 SNHLY and CDR2 FYNNEI. The CDR3 runs to 11 residues. The CDR3 loop reads CASSRGTEAFF. The CDR3 region has the DNA TGTGCCAGCAGTCGGGGGACTGAAGCTTTCTTT.

V is TRBV15 and J is TRBJ1-1, with TRBD1 as a possible D gene (6 bases). Trimming stripped 3 bases from V and 1 base from J, with 6 bases between. Germline V CDR1 and CDR2: LNHNV, YYDKDF (reference sequence). The length of the CDR3 is 13 residues. The CDR3 region has the DNA TGTGCCACCAGCAGCAGGGGGAACACTGAAGCTTTCTTT. Translation: CATSSRGNTEAFF.

V gene TRBV7-2 combines with J gene TRBJ1-5; 7 bases match TRBD1. The germline CDR1 and CDR2 sequences are SGHTA and FQGNSA. CDR3 length equals 13 residues. Losses at the gene ends were 1 base for V and 7 bases for J; bases not matched to a gene: 1. CDR3 sequence reads: CASSLGGQQPQHF. CDR3 DNA: TGTGCCAGCAGCTTAGGGGGACAGCAGCCCCAGCATTTT.